This section outlines one T cell receptor (beta chain) sequence together with its context. This entry is derived from a study of CD8 T cells in Susac syndrome. CDR1 is MGHRA, CDR2 YSYEKL, per germline. Trimming stripped 5 bases from V and 7 bases from J, with 18 bases between. CDR3 length: 14 residues. TCR beta from blood CD8+ and CD4+ T cells was sequenced. The multiple sclerosis controls were treatment-naive patients, and their relapsing-remitting disease was stable or active. Random-hexamer reverse transcription was applied to about 0.5 to 1 ug RNA. Amplification of TCR beta CDR3 used immunoSEQ multiplex PCR across 54 Vbeta and 13 Jbeta. TCRdb re-called the immunoSEQ multiplex PCR reads with MiXCR, one entry per CDR3 protein. The sample records about 440,000 distinct CDR3 sequences, around 85% being singletons.

The sample consisted of CD8+ T cells from PBMCs. The rearrangement links TRBV4-1 to TRBJ2-7; a possible D gene is TRBD2 (5 bases). This TCR was sampled from a human donor with multiple sclerosis. The CDR3 region has the DNA TGCGCCAGCAGCTACGAGGCGGCTCGAGGGGAGCAGTACTTC. Encoded protein: CASSYEAARGEQYF.